This entry lists 21 T cell receptor beta chains sequenced from one sample in a study of blood T cell repertoires in COVID-19. Data came from immunoSEQ multiplex PCR; TCRdb stores just in-frame clones and leaves some out. Here the sample spans hundreds of thousands of clones, 80% to 90% being singletons. The sequencing input was PBMCs or T cells enriched from blood (not recorded which). These receptors all stem from a man aged 25-45 years who had recovered from COVID-19.

The rearrangement links TRBV5-6 to TRBJ2-5; the D is unclear. This CDR3 is 13 amino acids long. Germline CDR1 is SGHDT and CDR2 is YYEEEE. Between the trimmed V and J ends, which lost 4 bases and 4 bases, there was a span of 11 bases. This CDR3 is CASSLEIRETQYF. DNA of the CDR3: TGTGCCAGCAGCCTGGAAATCCGAGAGACCCAGTACTTC. Combining the CDR3 with reference TRBV5-6 and TRBJ2-5 gives the whole variable domain DAGVTQSPTHLIKTRGQQVTLRCSPKSGHDTVSWYQQALGQGPQFIFQYYEEEERQRGNFPDRFSGHQFPNYSSELNVNALLLGDSALYLCASSLEIRETQYFGPGTRLLVL.

V is TRBV2 and J is TRBJ2-2; D is possibly TRBD2 (5 bases). Trimming stripped 5 bases from V and 5 bases from J, with 21 bases between. Germline CDR1 is SNHLY and CDR2 is FYNNEI. CDR3 length: 17 residues. The CDR3 DNA reads TGTGCCAGCAGTCAAGGGTGGAATCCGGGGTGGACCGGGGAGCTGTTTTTT. This gives the protein CASSQGWNPGWTGELFF.

This chain uses TRBV5-1 with TRBJ2-2, with D hard to call. Germline values: CDR1 SGHRS, CDR2 YFSETQ. CDR3 length: 14 amino acids. V gave up 0 bases and J gave up 8 bases, with 11 bases separating them. The CDR3 nucleotides read TGCGCCAGCAGCTTGGAAGGCCTAGTTGGGGAGCTGTTTTTT. It is translated as CASSLEGLVGELFF.

CDR3 bases: TGTGCCAGCAGTGAGCTAGCGGGCCCCACAGATACGCAGTATTTT. Protein sequence: CASSELAGPTDTQYF. The chain employs TRBV6-1 and TRBJ2-3, with 8 positions matching TRBD2. V shed 3 bases and J 2 bases; nucleotides not matched to a gene: 4. The germline gives CDR1 MNHNS, CDR2 SASEGT. This CDR3 is built from 15 residues.

The V gene is TRBV11-2, the J gene TRBJ2-1, with 9 bases aligning to TRBD2. CDR3 length: 14 residues. Germline CDR1 SGHAT, CDR2 FQNNGV. J lost 2 bases, V lost 6 bases, and 2 bases had no gene match. CDR3 nucleotide sequence: TGTGCCAGCAGACGACTAGCGGCCTACAATGAGCAGTTCTTC. Translation: CASRRLAAYNEQFF.

The rearrangement links TRBV30 to TRBJ2-7, with D tentatively TRBD2 (5 bases). Germline CDR1 is GTSNPN and CDR2 is SVGIG (reference sequence). V lost 1 base and J 1 base, leaving 11 bases between the germline ends. The CDR3 loop spans 14 amino acids. This CDR3 reads CAWSDRRESYEQYF. The CDR3 DNA sequence: TGTGCCTGGAGTGATAGAAGGGAGTCCTACGAGCAGTACTTC.

The V gene is TRBV13, the J gene TRBJ2-1; the match to TRBD2 covers 8 bases. The CDR3 loop spans 17 amino acids. CDR1 is PRHDT and CDR2 is FYEKMQ in the germline V gene (reference sequence). The ends lost 2 bases at V and 6 bases at J; junction bases unmatched: 12. The CDR3 DNA is TGTGCCAGCAGCTTAAGGGGGTGGGGACTAGGTGGCAATGAGCAGTTCTTC. It yields the protein CASSLRGWGLGGNEQFF.

V and J are TRBV6-5 and TRBJ1-1; a weak D match, TRBD1 (6 bases). Trimming removed 6 bases from V and 2 bases from J, with 13 bases in between. The germline gives CDR1 MNHEY, CDR2 SVGAGI. The CDR3 is 14 amino acids. CDR3 region: CASRAGARNTEAFF. CDR3 nucleotides: TGTGCCAGCAGAGCGGGGGCGCGAAACACTGAAGCTTTCTTT.

J is TRBJ1-6 and V is TRBV11-2; D possibly corresponds to TRBD1 (5 bases). V shed 6 bases and J shed 8 bases, with 17 bases lying between them. From germline, CDR1 is SGHAT and CDR2 FQNNGV. The CDR3 spans 15 residues. CDR3 sequence: CASRAPGHPDSPLHF. The DNA for the CDR3 is TGTGCCAGCAGAGCCCCAGGACACCCCGATTCACCCCTCCACTTT. Full variable domain (rest looked up from reference TRBV11-2 and TRBJ1-6): EAGVAQSPRYKIIEKRQSVAFWCNPISGHATLYWYQQILGQGPKLLIQFQNNGVVDDSQLPKDRFSAERLKGVDSTLKIQPAKLEDSAVYLCASRAPGHPDSPLHFGNGTRLTVT.

The chain combines TRBV5-4 with TRBJ2-5; TRBD1 aligns across 7 bases. Germline assignment: CDR1 SGHNT and CDR2 YYREEE (reference sequence). This CDR3 comprises 13 residues. The trim removed 4 bases at V and 3 bases at J, leaving 3 bases unmatched. CDR3 in DNA: TGTGCCAGCAGCAGGACAGGAGAAGAGACCCAGTACTTC. This encodes CASSRTGEETQYF. Full variable domain (rest looked up from reference TRBV5-4 and TRBJ2-5): ETGVTQSPTHLIKTRGQQVTLRCSSQSGHNTVSWYQQALGQGPQFIFQYYREEENGRGNFPPRFSGLQFPNYSSELNVNALELDDSALYLCASSRTGEETQYFGPGTRLLVL.

This clone was detected only a few times. The chain employs TRBV18 and TRBJ2-7; perhaps TRBD2 as D (6 bases). V lost 3 bases and J 1 base, leaving 10 bases between the germline ends. The CDR3 consists of 14 residues. Germline assignment: CDR1 KGHSH and CDR2 LQKENI. This CDR3 is CASSPRAGSYEQYF. CDR3 sequence (DNA): TGTGCCAGCTCACCCCGCGCGGGGTCCTACGAGCAGTACTTC.

Worth noting for this clone: Other DNA sequences of this sample code for an identical CDR3. This CDR3 is CASSQDQGSSYEQYF. The DNA of the CDR3 is TGCGCCAGCAGCCAAGATCAGGGCAGCTCCTACGAGCAGTACTTC. J is TRBJ2-7 and V is TRBV4-1; D may be TRBD1 (5 bases). The V gene lost 0 bases and the J gene lost 0 bases, with 9 bases spanning the gap. The CDR3 length is 15 residues. Germline V gene lookup returns CDR1 MGHRA and CDR2 YSYEKL.

The count of this clone is one. The gene calls are TRBV6-5 and TRBJ1-1; possibly TRBD1 for D (5 bases). Trimming removed 0 bases from V and 4 bases from J, with 9 bases in between. This CDR3 has 14 residues. The germline V gene has CDR1 MNHEY and CDR2 SVGAGI. CDR3 nucleotides: TGTGCCAGCAGTTACTCTATCGGGGGCACTGAAGCTTTCTTT. Residues: CASSYSIGGTEAFF.

This chain links TRBV7-9 with TRBJ2-4, with 7 bases lining up with TRBD1. Germline CDR1 reads SEHNR; CDR2 reads FQNEAQ (reference sequence). The CDR3 extends over 15 amino acids. J was trimmed by 3 bases and V by 11 bases; bases with no gene match: 13. The DNA of the CDR3 is TGTGCCGCAACCAGGGGGACGGCTAACAAAAACATTCAGTACTTC. Translating gives CAATRGTANKNIQYF.

The CDR3 loop reads CASSYPIPGLGNDEQYF. CDR3 bases: TGTGCCAGCAGTTACCCGATCCCGGGACTAGGCAACGACGAGCAGTACTTC. This chain links TRBV6-2 or TRBV6-3 with TRBJ2-7, with TRBD2 identical over 8 bases. CDR3 length: 17 amino acids. Germline trimming cut 2 bases from V and 5 bases from J; bases unmatched to any gene: 14. Germline CDR1 is MNHEY and CDR2 is SVGEGT.

This rearrangement joins TRBV18 to TRBJ2-3, with no clear D. V was clipped by 1 base and J by 5 bases, with 10 bases between them. This CDR3 is 14 amino acids long. Per germline, CDR1 KGHSH and CDR2 LQKENI. The CDR3 DNA reads as TGTGCCAGCTCACCACAAAATATGAGAGATACGCAGTATTTT. This gives the protein CASSPQNMRDTQYF.

The chain combines TRBV30 with TRBJ2-5; D remains ambiguous. V lost 3 bases and J 4 bases, leaving 6 bases between the germline ends. The CDR3 sequence is 11 residues long. Germline CDR1 reads GTSNPN; CDR2 reads SVGIG (reference sequence). The CDR3 loop reads CAWRFRETQYF. As DNA, the CDR3 is TGTGCCTGGAGGTTCAGAGAGACCCAGTACTTC.

The J gene is TRBJ2-7, the V gene TRBV10-3, with TRBD2 matching 10 bases. Germline CDR1 and CDR2: ENHRY and SYGVKD. V was pared by 6 bases and J by 3 bases, with 8 bases of the junction left unmatched. The CDR3 has 15 amino acids. The CDR3 is CAISQTSGTLYEQYF. The CDR3 region has the DNA TGTGCCATCAGCCAAACTAGCGGGACCCTCTACGAGCAGTACTTC.

The rearrangement joins TRBV13 to TRBJ1-2; 8 bases align to TRBD1. The V gene end was trimmed by 2 bases and the J gene end by 4 bases; junction bases not matched to a gene: 9. This CDR3 is 16 amino acids long. Germline loops: CDR1 PRHDT, CDR2 FYEKMQ (reference sequence). CDR3 loop: CASSLTTDGQGYGYTF. As DNA, the CDR3 is TGTGCCAGCAGCTTAACCACCGATGGACAGGGCTATGGCTACACCTTC.

The chain links TRBV12-5 to TRBJ2-1, with TRBD2 identical over 7 bases. After removal of 3 bases from V and 8 bases from J, the junction contained 7 bases not matched to a gene. This CDR3 is 14 amino acids long. Germline V gene lookup returns CDR1 LGHNT and CDR2 FRNRAP. For the CDR3, the DNA is TGTGCTAGTGGTTTCGGGGGGATTGGGGATGAGCAGTTCTTC. Protein product: CASGFGGIGDEQFF. The complete variable domain, with remaining parts taken from reference TRBV12-5 and TRBJ2-1, reads DARVTQTPRHKVTEMGQEVTMRCQPILGHNTVFWYRQTMMQGLELLAYFRNRAPLDDSGMPKDRFSAEMPDATLATLKIQPSEPRDSAVYFCASGFGGIGDEQFFGPGTRLTVL.

The gene calls are TRBV9 and TRBJ2-3; 10 bases map to TRBD2. The V and J ends lost 4 bases and 0 bases, in that order; junction bases with no gene match: 8. From germline, CDR1 is SGDLS and CDR2 YYNGEE. The CDR3 is 17 amino acids. The CDR3 DNA reads as TGTGCCAGCAGCAAGGGACTAGCGTTCGCTAGCACAGATACGCAGTATTTT. This translates into CASSKGLAFASTDTQYF. The complete variable domain, with remaining parts taken from reference TRBV9 and TRBJ2-3, reads DSGVTQTPKHLITATGQRVTLRCSPRSGDLSVYWYQQSLDQGLQFLIQYYNGEERAKGNILERFSAQQFPDLHSELNLSSLELGDSALYFCASSKGLAFASTDTQYFGPGTRLTVL.